This record looks at one T cell receptor (beta chain) sequence and its context. The length of the CDR3 is 15 residues. Germline CDR1 is SGDLS and CDR2 is YYNGEE. Trimming took 5 bases from V and 4 from J, leaving 17 bases between them. This sample stems from a study of T cell changes during pregnancy in multiple sclerosis. The data were produced by immunoSEQ multiplex PCR, yet TCRdb's version contains in-frame clones alone and is incomplete. The sample includes about 120,000 clones, about 93% of them seen just once. This specimen was peripheral blood, taken before pregnancy. V usage is TRBV9 and J usage is TRBJ2-3, with a possible D match to TRBD1 (6 bases). This receptor was obtained from a female donor with multiple sclerosis, enrolled in a pregnancy study. The CDR3 loop is CASSGSQGSADTQYF. The CDR3 DNA sequence: TGTGCCAGCAGTGGATCTCAGGGGTCCGCAGATACGCAGTATTTT.